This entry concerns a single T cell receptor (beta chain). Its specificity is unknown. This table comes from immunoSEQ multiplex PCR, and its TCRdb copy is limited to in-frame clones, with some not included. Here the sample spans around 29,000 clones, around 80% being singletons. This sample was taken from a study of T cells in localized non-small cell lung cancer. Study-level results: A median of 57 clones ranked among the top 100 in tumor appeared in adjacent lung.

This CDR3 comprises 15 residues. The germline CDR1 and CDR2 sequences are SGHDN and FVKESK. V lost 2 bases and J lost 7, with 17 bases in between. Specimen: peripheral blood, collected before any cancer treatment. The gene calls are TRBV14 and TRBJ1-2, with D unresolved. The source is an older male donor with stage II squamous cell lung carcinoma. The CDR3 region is CASSQHQEGAAGYTF. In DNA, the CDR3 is TGTGCCAGCAGCCAACATCAGGAGGGAGCGGCTGGCTACACCTTC.